These 5 T cell receptor beta chains came from one sample sequenced in a study of shared clonotypes between healthy human individuals. The repertoire was sequenced with immunoSEQ multiplex PCR; TCRdb's copy has only in-frame clones and lacks some. This sample carries some 2.1 million clones, about 95% of them seen once, and the ten largest clones take around 1.1%. Naive CD8 cells were CD45RO-negative, positively selected for CCR7, excluding terminally differentiated effector memory CD45RA+ cells. Specimen: naive CD8+ T cells sorted from blood. The receptors originated from a man between 18 and 29 years old in good health.

The V and J genes are TRBV2 and TRBJ2-1; weak D call: TRBD2 (7 bases). Germline-derived CDR1 and CDR2 are SNHLY and FYNNEI. The CDR3 runs to 14 residues. Trimming took off 5 bases at V and 0 bases at J, with 8 bases between the two ends. In DNA form, the CDR3 reads TGTGCCAGCAGTAGGGGGGGCTCCTACAATGAGCAGTTCTTC. Translated, it gives CASSRGGSYNEQFF.

The V call is TRBV19, the J call TRBJ1-6, with D hard to call. This CDR3 contains 14 residues. Germline assignment: CDR1 LNHDA and CDR2 SQIVND (reference sequence). The ends were cut back, 3 bases at V and 7 bases at J, with 10 bases in the middle. The CDR3 loop reads CASSMAGSNSPLHF. The CDR3 region has the DNA TGTGCCAGTAGTATGGCAGGCTCGAATTCACCCCTCCACTTT.

Regarding this clone: The same CDR3 is also encoded by other DNA sequences in this sample. The chain links TRBV2 to TRBJ2-5, with D possibly TRBD2 on 6 matching bases. CDR3 size: 14 residues. Germline values: CDR1 SNHLY, CDR2 FYNNEI. Trimming stripped 1 base from V and 1 base from J, with 7 bases between. The CDR3 region has the DNA TGTGCCAGCAGTGAAGGGGGAGGCCAAGAGACCCAGTACTTC. Its protein is CASSEGGGQETQYF.

The chain employs TRBV7-2 and TRBJ2-3; TRBD1 or TRBD2 may be the D gene (6 bases each). The CDR3 has 19 amino acids. Per germline, CDR1 SGHTA and CDR2 FQGNSA. V lost 5 bases and J 2 bases, leaving 26 bases between the germline ends. The CDR3 region has the DNA TGTGCCAGCAGCACTCCCCGGGGGAGCCCGCAGGGGTACACAGATACGCAGTATTTT. Its translation: CASSTPRGSPQGYTDTQYF.

This clone has more than one count but fewer than ten. The sample holds other DNA sequences that translate to the same CDR3. The gene calls are TRBV11-2 and TRBJ2-7; no clear D gene. The CDR3 extends over 11 amino acids. V was pared by 3 bases and J by 3 bases, with 3 bases between. CDR1 is SGHAT and CDR2 is FQNNGV in the germline V gene. CDR3 protein: CASSFSYEQYF. DNA of the CDR3: TGTGCCAGCAGCTTCAGCTACGAGCAGTACTTC.